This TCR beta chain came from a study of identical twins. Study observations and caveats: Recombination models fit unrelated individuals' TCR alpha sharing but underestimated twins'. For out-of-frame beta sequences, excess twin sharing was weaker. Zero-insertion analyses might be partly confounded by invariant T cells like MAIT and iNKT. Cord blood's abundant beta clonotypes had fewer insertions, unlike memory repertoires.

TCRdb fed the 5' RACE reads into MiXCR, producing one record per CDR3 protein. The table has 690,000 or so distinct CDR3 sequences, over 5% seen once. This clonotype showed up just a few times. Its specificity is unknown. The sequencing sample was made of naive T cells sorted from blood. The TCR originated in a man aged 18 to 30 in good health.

Here the CDR3 DNA reads TGCGCCAGCAGCCCGACGGAGGGGCTCAATGAGCAGTTCTTC. Translating it yields CASSPTEGLNEQFF. The chain is built from TRBV5-1 and TRBJ2-1; tentatively, D is TRBD2 (6 bases). The germline V and J ends were trimmed by 4 bases and 6 bases, with 14 bases remaining between them. The CDR3 runs to 14 residues. The germline V gene encodes CDR1 SGHRS and CDR2 YFSETQ.